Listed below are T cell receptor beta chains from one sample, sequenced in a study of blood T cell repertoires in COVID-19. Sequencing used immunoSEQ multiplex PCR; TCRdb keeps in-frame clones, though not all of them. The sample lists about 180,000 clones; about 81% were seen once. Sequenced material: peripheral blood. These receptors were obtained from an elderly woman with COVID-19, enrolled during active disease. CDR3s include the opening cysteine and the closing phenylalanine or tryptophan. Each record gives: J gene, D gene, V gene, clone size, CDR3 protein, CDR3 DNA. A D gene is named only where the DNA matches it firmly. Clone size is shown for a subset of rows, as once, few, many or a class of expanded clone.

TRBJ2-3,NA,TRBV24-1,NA,CATSDVYRDTQYF,TGTGCCACCAGTGATGTCTACCGAGATACGCAGTATTTT
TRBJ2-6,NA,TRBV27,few,CASSGNPGANVLTF,TGTGCCAGCAGCGGGAATCCTGGGGCCAACGTCCTGACTTTC
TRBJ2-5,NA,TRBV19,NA,CASSIAGGWETQYF,TGTGCCAGTAGTATAGCCGGGGGTTGGGAGACCCAGTACTTC
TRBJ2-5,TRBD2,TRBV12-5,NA,CASGLERGGRETQYF,TGTGCTAGTGGTCTTGAGCGGGGGGGCAGGGAGACCCAGTACTTC
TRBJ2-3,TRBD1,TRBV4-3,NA,CASSQGDRATDTQYF,TGCGCCAGCAGCCAAGGGGACAGGGCCACAGATACGCAGTATTTT
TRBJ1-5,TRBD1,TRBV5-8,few,CASSPRDRVDQPQHF,TGTGCCAGCAGCCCCCGGGACAGGGTCGATCAGCCCCAGCATTTT
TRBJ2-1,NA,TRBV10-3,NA,CAIDVSYNEQFF,TGTGCCATCGATGTGAGTTACAATGAGCAGTTCTTC
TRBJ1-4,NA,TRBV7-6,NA,CASSPTWGTNEKLFF,TGTGCCAGCAGCCCCACGTGGGGCACTAATGAAAAACTGTTTTTT
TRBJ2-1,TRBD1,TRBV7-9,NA,CASSVVTGDEQFF,TGTGCCAGCAGCGTAGTGACAGGGGATGAGCAGTTCTTC
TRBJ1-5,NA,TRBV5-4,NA,CASSFQGLNQPQHF,TGTGCCAGCAGCTTCCAGGGGCTCAATCAGCCCCAGCATTTT
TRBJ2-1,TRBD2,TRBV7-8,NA,CASSPQAGGRNEQFF,TGTGCCAGCAGCCCCCAGGCGGGGGGGCGGAATGAGCAGTTCTTC
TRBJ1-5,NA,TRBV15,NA,CATSRDFRGYGNQPQHF,TGTGCCACCAGCAGAGATTTTCGGGGATATGGCAATCAGCCCCAGCATTTT
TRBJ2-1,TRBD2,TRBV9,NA,CASSALAGGDNEQFF,TGTGCCAGCAGCGCCCTAGCGGGGGGGGACAATGAGCAGTTCTTC
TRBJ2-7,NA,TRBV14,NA,CASSQVTGNSYEQYF,TGTGCCAGCAGCCAAGTAACAGGGAACTCCTACGAGCAGTACTTC
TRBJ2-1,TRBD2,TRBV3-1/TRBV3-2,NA,CASSRLAGGRVSNEQFF,TGTGCCAGCAGTCGCTTAGCGGGGGGGCGTGTCTCCAATGAGCAGTTCTTC